This T cell receptor (beta chain) was retrieved from a study of graft-versus-host responses after intestinal transplantation. As for this clone: Antigen: not known.

Study-level findings and limits: Marrow from the recipient contained GvH clones, some of which had appeared first in ileum or blood. Circulating GvH clones peaking coincided with falling HvG clones soon after transplant. Allograft clonal ratios (graft-versus-host to host-versus-graft) were high in patients who had graft-donor T cell macrochimerism.

Processing released intraepithelial and lamina propria lymphocytes from the graft tissue. The CDR3 has 15 amino acids. Losses at the gene ends were 3 bases for V and 6 bases for J; bases not matched to a gene: 7. CDR1 and CDR2 (germline): SGDLS, YYNGEE. This table comes from immunoSEQ multiplex PCR, and its TCRdb copy is limited to in-frame clones, with some not included. The table includes 8,700 or so clones, roughly two thirds detected once. Here the sequenced sample was ileum tissue, taken around 440 days after transplant. This TCR was recovered from a human patient who received an intestinal transplant, so some T cells may come from the graft donor. V and J are TRBV9 and TRBJ2-2; 8 bases match TRBD1. The CDR3 spells CASSAGTGGSGELFF. The CDR3 DNA reads as TGTGCCAGCAGCGCCGGGACAGGAGGGTCCGGGGAGCTGTTTTTT.